This T cell receptor (beta chain) was obtained from a study of CD8+ T cells in alopecia areata. Study as a whole: The study gave treated patients oral tofacitinib at 5 to 10 mg twice daily. Study-wide results and limits: Expanded CD8+ clones among the top 100, and scalp clonality, were significantly decreased by tofacitinib.

This clone was found a few times. The antigen remains unidentified. Extracted RNA was reverse transcribed, and the resulting cDNA served as sequencing template. The assay was immunoSEQ multiplex PCR, and TCRdb's table has in-frame clones only and misses some. This sample has approximately 210,000 clones, with around 60% found just once. Treatment in this sample: oral pan-JAK inhibitor, 5-10 mg twice daily. The V segment lost 3 bases and the J segment 4 bases; nucleotides outside the gene matches: 6. Germline V lookup: CDR1 MGHDK, CDR2 SYGVNS. This CDR3 region has 14 residues. The sample consisted of CD4+ T cells sorted from blood, taken at week 4, from a patient treated with tofacitinib. This TCR came from a human donor with alopecia areata. This sequence joins TRBV25-1 and TRBJ2-7; TRBD1 matches 7 bases. The CDR3 spells CASSETGSGYEQYF. The CDR3 nucleotides are TGTGCCAGCAGTGAGACAGGGTCAGGGTACGAGCAGTACTTC.